This T cell receptor beta chain stems from a study of blood T cells in healthy people across ages. General observations from the study: Across the age range, TCR beta diversity per million T cells fell in a roughly linear way. Estimated diversity that came from one million T cells was considered an underestimate.

Of note for this clonotype: Its antigen is not identified. Just one base apart from a much larger clone, this may be a read error.

Next came a second PCR, run for 7 to 11 cycles, which used a sample-barcoded 5' primer along with a J-beta primer mix. Every cDNA molecule bore a tag from a template-switch adaptor containing 12 random nucleotides. Each CDR3 protein is one row after TCRdb ran MiXCR on the 5' RACE reads. The sample records around 1,000,000 distinct CDR3 sequences, roughly two fifths being singletons. The V and J ends lost 0 bases and 8 bases respectively, with 8 bases between them. CDR3 length equals 13 residues. CDR1 and CDR2 (germline): LGHNA, YSLEER. The rearrangement uses TRBV4-3 and TRBJ1-5; tentative D call: TRBD1 (5 bases). Sequences were obtained from blood. The clonotype was recovered from a man between 18 and 29 years old in good health. CDR3: CASSQDGGEPQHF. DNA of the CDR3: TGCGCCAGCAGCCAAGATGGGGGTGAGCCCCAGCATTTT.